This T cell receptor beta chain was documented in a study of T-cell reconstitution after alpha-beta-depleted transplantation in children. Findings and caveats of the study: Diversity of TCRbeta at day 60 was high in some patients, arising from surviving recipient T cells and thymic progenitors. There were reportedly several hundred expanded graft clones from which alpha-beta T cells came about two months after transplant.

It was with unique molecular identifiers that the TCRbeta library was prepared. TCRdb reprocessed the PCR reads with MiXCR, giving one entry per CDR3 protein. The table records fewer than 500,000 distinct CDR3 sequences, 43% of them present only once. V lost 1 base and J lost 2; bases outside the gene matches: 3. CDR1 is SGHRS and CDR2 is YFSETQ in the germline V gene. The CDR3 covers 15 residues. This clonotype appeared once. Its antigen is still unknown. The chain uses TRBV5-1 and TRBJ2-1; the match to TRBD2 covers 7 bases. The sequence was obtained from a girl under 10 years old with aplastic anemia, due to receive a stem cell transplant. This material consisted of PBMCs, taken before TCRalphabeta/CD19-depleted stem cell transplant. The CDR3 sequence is CASSLRTSPYNEQFF. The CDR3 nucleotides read TGCGCCAGCAGCTTGCGGACTAGTCCCTACAATGAGCAGTTCTTC.